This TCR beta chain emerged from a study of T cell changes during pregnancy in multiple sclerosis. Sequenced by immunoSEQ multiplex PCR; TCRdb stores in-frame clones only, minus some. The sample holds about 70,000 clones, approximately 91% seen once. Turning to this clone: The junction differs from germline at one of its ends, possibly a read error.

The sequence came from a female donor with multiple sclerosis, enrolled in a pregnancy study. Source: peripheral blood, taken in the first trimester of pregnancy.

CDR3 protein: CASSFGQGPYEQYF. CDR3 nucleotides: TGTGCCAGCAGCTTTGGACAGGGACCCTATGAGCAGTACTTC. The chain couples TRBV7-9 to TRBJ2-7, with TRBD1 identical over 8 bases. Per germline, CDR1 SEHNR and CDR2 FQNEAQ (reference sequence). The CDR3 is 14 amino acids.